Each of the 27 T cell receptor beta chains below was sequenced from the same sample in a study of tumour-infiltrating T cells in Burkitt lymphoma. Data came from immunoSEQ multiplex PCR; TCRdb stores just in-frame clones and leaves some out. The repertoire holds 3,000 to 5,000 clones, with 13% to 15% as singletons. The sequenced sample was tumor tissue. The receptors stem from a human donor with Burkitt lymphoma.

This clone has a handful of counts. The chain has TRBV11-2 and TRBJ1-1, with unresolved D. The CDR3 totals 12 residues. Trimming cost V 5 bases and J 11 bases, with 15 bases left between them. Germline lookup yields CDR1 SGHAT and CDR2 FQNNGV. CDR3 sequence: CASSPPGVWAFF. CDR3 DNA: TGTGCCAGCAGCCCCCCGGGAGTTTGGGCTTTCTTT.

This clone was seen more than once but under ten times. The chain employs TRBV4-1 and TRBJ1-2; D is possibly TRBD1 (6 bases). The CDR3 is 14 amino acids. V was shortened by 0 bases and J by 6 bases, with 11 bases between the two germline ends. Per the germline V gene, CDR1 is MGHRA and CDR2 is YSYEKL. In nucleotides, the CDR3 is TGCGCCAGCAGCCAAGACACGACAGGTCATGGCTACACCTTC. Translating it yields CASSQDTTGHGYTF.

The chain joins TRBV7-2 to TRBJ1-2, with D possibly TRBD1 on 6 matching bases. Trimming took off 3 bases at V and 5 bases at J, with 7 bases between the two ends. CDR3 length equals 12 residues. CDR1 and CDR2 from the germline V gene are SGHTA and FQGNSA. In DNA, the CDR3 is TGTGCCAGCAGCTTTGGACAGTATGGCTACACCTTC. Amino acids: CASSFGQYGYTF.

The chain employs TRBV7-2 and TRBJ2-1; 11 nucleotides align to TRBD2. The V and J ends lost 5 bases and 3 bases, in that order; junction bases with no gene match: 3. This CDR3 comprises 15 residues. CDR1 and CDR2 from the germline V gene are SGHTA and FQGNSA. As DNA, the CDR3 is TGTGCCAGCAGCATGACTAGCGGGGTCTACAATGAGCAGTTCTTC. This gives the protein CASSMTSGVYNEQFF.

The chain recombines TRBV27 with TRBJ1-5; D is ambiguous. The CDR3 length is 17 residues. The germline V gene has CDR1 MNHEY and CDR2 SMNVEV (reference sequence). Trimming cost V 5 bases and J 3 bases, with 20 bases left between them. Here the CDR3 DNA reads TGTGCCAGCAGTGGGCGTGCCGGCCCGGTCCCCAATCAGCCCCAGCATTTT. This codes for CASSGRAGPVPNQPQHF.

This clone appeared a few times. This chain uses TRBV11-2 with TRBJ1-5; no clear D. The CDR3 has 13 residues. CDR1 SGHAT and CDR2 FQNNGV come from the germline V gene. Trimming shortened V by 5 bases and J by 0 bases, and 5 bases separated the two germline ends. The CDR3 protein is CASSRGSNQPQHF. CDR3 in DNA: TGTGCCAGCAGCCGGGGTAGCAATCAGCCCCAGCATTTT. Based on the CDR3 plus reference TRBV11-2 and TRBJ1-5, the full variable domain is EAGVAQSPRYKIIEKRQSVAFWCNPISGHATLYWYQQILGQGPKLLIQFQNNGVVDDSQLPKDRFSAERLKGVDSTLKIQPAKLEDSAVYLCASSRGSNQPQHFGDGTRLSIL.

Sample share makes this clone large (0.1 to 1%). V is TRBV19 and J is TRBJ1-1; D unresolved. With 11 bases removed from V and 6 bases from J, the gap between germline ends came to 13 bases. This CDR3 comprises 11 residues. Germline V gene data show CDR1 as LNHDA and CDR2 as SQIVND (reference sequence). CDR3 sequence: CALGLGPEAFF. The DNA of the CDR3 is TGTGCCTTAGGACTCGGGCCTGAAGCTTTCTTT.

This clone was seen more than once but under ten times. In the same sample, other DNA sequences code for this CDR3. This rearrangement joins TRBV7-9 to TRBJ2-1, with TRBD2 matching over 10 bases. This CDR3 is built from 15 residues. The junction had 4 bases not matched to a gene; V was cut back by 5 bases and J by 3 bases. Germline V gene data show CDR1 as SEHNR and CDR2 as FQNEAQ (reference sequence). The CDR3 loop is CASSPGLAVYNEQFF. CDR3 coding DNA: TGTGCCAGCAGCCCCGGACTAGCGGTCTACAATGAGCAGTTCTTC. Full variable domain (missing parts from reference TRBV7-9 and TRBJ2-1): DTGVSQNPRHKITKRGQNVTFRCDPISEHNRLYWYRQTLGQGPEFLTYFQNEAQLEKSRLLSDRFSAERPKGSFSTLEIQRTEQGDSAMYLCASSPGLAVYNEQFFGPGTRLTVL.

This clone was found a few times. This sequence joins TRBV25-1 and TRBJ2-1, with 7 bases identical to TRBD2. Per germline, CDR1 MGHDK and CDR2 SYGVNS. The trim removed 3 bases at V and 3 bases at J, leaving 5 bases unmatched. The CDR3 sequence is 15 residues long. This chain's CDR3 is CASSEGTNGYNEQFF. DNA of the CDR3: TGTGCCAGCAGTGAGGGGACTAACGGCTACAATGAGCAGTTCTTC.

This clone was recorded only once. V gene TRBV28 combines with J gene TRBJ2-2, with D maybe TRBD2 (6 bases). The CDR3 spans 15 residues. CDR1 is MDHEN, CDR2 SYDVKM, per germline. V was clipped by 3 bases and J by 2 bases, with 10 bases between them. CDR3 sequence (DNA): TGTGCCAGCAGTTTGGTAGCGGCAAACACCGGGGAGCTGTTTTTT. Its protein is CASSLVAANTGELFF.

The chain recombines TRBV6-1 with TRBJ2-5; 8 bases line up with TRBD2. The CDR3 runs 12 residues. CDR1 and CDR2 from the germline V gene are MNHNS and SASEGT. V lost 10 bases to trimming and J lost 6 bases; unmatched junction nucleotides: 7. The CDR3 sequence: CATGLASQTQYF. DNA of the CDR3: TGTGCCACCGGACTAGCCAGTCAGACCCAGTACTTC.

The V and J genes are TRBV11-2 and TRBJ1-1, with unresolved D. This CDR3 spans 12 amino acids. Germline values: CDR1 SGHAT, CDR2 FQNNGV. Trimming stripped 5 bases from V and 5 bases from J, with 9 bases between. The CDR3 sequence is CASSGPGTEAFF. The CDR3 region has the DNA TGTGCCAGCAGCGGCCCTGGGACTGAAGCTTTCTTT.

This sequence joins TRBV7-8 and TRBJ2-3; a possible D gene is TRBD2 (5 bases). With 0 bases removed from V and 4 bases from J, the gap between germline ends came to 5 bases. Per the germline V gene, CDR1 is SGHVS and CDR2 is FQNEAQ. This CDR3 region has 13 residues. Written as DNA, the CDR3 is TGTGCCAGCAGCTTAGCTAGCGCAGATACGCAGTATTTT. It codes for CASSLASADTQYF.

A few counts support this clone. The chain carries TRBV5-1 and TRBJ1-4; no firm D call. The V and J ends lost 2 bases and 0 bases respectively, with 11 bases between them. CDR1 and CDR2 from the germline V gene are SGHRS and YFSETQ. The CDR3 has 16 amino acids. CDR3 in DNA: TGCGCCAGCAGCTTAGGACTCCAGGCAACTAATGAAAAACTGTTTTTT. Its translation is CASSLGLQATNEKLFF.

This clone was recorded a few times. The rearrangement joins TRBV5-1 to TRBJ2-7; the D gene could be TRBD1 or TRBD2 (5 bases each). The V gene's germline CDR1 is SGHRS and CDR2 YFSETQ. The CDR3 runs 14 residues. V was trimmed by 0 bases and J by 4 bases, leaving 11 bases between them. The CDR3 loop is CASSLGQGPYEQYF. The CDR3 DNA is TGCGCCAGCAGCTTGGGCCAGGGACCTTACGAGCAGTACTTC.

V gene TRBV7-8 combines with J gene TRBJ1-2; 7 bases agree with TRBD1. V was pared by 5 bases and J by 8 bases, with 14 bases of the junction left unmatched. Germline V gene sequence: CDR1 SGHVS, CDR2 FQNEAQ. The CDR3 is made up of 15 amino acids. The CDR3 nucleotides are TGTGCCAGCAGCACGACCCGACAGGGAATGAACGGCTACACCTTC. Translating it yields CASSTTRQGMNGYTF.

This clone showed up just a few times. CDR3 nucleotides: TGCGCCAGCAGTACTCAGGGGGCTGAAGCTTTCTTT. The encoded protein is CASSTQGAEAFF. This sequence joins TRBV10-2 and TRBJ1-1; TRBD1 agrees at 7 bases. This CDR3 is built from 12 residues. Germline trimming cut 5 bases from V and 6 bases from J; bases unmatched to any gene: 3. Looked up from germline, CDR1 is WSHSY and CDR2 is SAAADI.

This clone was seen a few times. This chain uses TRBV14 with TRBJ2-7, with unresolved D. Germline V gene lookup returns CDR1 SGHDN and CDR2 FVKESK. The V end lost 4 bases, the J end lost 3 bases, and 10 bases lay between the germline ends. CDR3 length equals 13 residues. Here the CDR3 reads CASSPGPHYEQYF. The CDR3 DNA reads TGTGCCAGCAGCCCCGGACCCCACTACGAGCAGTACTTC.

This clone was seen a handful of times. CDR3 sequence: CASSITGSYTEAFF. The CDR3 DNA is TGCGCCAGCAGTATTACAGGGTCCTACACTGAAGCTTTCTTT. The chain recombines TRBV5-1 with TRBJ1-1, with D tentatively TRBD1 (6 bases). The V end was cut by 5 bases, the J end by 3 bases, with 14 bases between. Germline CDR1 and CDR2: SGHRS and YFSETQ. The CDR3 consists of 14 residues.

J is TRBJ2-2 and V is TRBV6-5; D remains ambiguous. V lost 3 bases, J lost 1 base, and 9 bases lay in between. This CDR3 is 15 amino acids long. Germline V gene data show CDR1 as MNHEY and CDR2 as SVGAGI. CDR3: CASSYLPKNTGELFF. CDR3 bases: TGTGCCAGCAGTTATCTACCGAAGAACACCGGGGAGCTGTTTTTT.

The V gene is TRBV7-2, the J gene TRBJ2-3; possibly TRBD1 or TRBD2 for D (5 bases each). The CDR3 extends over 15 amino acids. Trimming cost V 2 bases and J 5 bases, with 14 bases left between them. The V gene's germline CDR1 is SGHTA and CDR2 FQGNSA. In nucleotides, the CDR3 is TGTGCCAGCAGCTTACGTCAGGGAGCTGGAGATACGCAGTATTTT. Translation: CASSLRQGAGDTQYF.

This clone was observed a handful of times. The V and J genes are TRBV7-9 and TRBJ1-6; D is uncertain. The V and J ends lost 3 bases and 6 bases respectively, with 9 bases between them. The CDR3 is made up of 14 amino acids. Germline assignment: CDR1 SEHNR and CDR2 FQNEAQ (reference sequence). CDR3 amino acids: CASSFGGSNSPLHF. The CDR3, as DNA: TGTGCCAGCAGCTTCGGAGGTAGTAATTCACCCCTCCACTTT.

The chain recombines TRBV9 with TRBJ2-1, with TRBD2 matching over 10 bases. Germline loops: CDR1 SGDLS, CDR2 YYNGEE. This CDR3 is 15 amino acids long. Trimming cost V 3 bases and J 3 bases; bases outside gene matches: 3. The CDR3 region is CASSGGLAFYNEQFF. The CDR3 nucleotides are TGTGCCAGCAGCGGGGGACTAGCGTTCTACAATGAGCAGTTCTTC.

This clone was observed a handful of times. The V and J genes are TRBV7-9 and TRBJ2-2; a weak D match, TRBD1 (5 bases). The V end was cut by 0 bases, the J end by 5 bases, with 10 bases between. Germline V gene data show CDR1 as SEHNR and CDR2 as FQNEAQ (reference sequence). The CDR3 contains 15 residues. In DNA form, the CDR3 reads TGTGCCAGCAGCTTAGCACAGGATGGAACCGGGGAGCTGTTTTTT. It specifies CASSLAQDGTGELFF. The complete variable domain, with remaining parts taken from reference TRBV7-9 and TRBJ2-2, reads DTGVSQNPRHKITKRGQNVTFRCDPISEHNRLYWYRQTLGQGPEFLTYFQNEAQLEKSRLLSDRFSAERPKGSFSTLEIQRTEQGDSAMYLCASSLAQDGTGELFFGEGSRLTVL.

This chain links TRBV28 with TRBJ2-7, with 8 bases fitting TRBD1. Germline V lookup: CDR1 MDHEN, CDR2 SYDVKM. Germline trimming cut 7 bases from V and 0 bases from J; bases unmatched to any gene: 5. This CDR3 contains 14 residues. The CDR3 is CASNFTGGSYEQYF. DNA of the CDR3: TGTGCCAGCAATTTCACAGGGGGCTCCTACGAGCAGTACTTC.

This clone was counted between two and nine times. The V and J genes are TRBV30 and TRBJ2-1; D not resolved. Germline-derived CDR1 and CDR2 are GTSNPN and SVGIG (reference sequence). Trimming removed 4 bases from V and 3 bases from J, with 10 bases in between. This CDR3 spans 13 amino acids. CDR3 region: CAWNEPGYNEQFF. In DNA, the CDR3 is TGTGCCTGGAATGAGCCGGGCTACAATGAGCAGTTCTTC.

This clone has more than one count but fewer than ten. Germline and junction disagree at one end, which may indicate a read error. Here the CDR3 DNA reads TGTGCCAGCAGCTTAGTCTTTCAGGGGGTGGCCGGAGAGCTGTTTTTT. The encoded protein is CASSLVFQGVAGELFF. The rearrangement joins TRBV11-2 to TRBJ2-2; 7 nucleotides match TRBD1. CDR3 length equals 16 residues. Germline values: CDR1 SGHAT, CDR2 FQNNGV.